This T cell receptor (beta chain) is from a study of T cells in Graves' hyperthyroidism and ophthalmopathy. At the level of the study: Initial diagnosis, before any treatment, was when peripheral blood was collected.

Points on this clonotype: Its antigen is not known.

J lost 9 bases, V lost 4 bases, and 0 bases had no gene match. The CDR3 has 12 residues. Germline V gene lookup returns CDR1 MDHEN and CDR2 SYDVKM. Amplification of TCR beta CDR3 regions used RNA as the template. First-round RT-PCR of the TCR CDR3 relied on the HTBI primer set. From the multiplex PCR reads, TCRdb called clonotypes with MiXCR, one entry per CDR3 protein. Among under 450,000 distinct CDR3 sequences listed, 13% were seen once. Subjects aged 18 to 65 presented with newly diagnosed hyperthyroidism of less than 2 months' duration. Study results and caveats: Using 13 V-J features, a model discriminated ophthalmopathy from stable hyperthyroidism.

This clonotype was obtained from a man aged 25-45 years with Graves' hyperthyroidism that later progressed to Graves' ophthalmopathy. Sequences were obtained from blood. V usage is TRBV28 and J usage is TRBJ2-1; 10 bases fit TRBD1. CDR3 protein: CASSWDRGEQFF. The CDR3 DNA follows: TGTGCCAGCAGTTGGGACAGGGGTGAGCAGTTCTTC.